This TCR beta chain was identified in a study of beta chain features in type 1 diabetes. The sequenced template was cDNA made from the entire isolated RNA. Measured with immunoSEQ multiplex PCR; TCRdb has only the in-frame clones, and not every one. The sample yields hundreds of thousands of clones, around a sixth seen once. The CDR3 has 14 amino acids. CDR1 and CDR2 from the germline V gene are SGHRS and YFSETQ. The V segment lost 6 bases and the J segment 6 bases; nucleotides outside the gene matches: 10. Study-level results: The study found moderately but significantly shorter TCRB CDR3s in all four CD4+ subsets of Type 1 diabetes patients.

About this clone: Its antigen is unknown.

The chain joins TRBV5-1 to TRBJ1-2; the match to TRBD1 covers 8 bases. Sequencing input: naive CD4+ T cells from blood. The receptor comes from a man between 18 and 29 years old in good health. CDR3 sequence reads: CASTPGGTGNGYTF. As DNA, the CDR3 is TGCGCCAGCACCCCTGGAGGGACAGGTAATGGCTACACCTTC.